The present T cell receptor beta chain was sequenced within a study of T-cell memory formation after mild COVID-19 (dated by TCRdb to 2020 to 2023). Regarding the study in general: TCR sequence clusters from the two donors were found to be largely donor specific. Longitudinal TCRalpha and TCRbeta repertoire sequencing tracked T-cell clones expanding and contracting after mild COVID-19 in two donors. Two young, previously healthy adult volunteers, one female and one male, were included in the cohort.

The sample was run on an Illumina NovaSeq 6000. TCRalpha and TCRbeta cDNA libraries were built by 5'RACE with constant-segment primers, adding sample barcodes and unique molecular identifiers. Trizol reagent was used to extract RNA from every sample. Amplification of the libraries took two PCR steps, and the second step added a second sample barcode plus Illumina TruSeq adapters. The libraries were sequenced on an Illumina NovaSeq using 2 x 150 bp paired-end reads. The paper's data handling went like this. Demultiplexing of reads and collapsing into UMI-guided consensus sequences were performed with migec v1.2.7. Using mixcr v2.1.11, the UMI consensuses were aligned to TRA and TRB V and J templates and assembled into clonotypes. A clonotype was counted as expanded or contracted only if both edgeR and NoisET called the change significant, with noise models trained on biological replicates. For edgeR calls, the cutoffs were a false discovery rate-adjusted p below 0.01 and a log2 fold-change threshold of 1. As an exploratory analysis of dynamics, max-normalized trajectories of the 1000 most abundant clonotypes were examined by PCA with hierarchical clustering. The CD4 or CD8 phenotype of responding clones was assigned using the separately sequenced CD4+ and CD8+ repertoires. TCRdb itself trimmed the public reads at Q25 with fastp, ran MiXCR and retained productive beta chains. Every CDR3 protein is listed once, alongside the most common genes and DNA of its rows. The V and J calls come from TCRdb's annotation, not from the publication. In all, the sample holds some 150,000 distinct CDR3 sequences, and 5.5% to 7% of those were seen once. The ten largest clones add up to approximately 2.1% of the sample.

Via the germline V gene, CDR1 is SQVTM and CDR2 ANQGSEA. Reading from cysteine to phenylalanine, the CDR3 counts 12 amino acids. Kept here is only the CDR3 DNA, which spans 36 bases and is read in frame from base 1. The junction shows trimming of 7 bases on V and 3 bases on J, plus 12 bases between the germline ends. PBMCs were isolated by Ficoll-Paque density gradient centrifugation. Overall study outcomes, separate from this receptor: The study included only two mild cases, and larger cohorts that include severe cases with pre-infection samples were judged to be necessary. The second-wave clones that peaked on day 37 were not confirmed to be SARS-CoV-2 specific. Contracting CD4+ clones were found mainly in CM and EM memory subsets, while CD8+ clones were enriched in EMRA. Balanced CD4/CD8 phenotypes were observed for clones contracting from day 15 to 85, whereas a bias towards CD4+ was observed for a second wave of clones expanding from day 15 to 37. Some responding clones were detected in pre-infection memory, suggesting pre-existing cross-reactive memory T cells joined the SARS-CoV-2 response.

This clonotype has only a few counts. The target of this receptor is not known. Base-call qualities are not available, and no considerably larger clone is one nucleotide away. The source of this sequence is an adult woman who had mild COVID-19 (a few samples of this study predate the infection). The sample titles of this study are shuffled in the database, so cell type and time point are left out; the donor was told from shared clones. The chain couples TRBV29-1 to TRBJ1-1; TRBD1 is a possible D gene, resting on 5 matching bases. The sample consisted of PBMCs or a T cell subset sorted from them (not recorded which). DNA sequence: TGCAGCGCCGGGGGGACCCACACTGAAGCTTTCTTT. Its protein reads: CSAGGTHTEAFF.